The next 5 T cell receptor beta chains were all read from a single sample in a study of T-cell reconstitution after alpha-beta-depleted transplantation in children. A library of TCRbeta sequences, prepared with unique molecular identifiers, was generated. TCRdb reanalysed the PCR reads using MiXCR and keeps one entry per CDR3 protein. Here the sample spans approximately 350,000 distinct CDR3 sequences, 13% being singletons. Sequences were derived from PBMCs, sampled from the stem cell graft. The receptors come from a human donor who donated a stem cell graft to a child with Fanconi anemia.

The sample holds many counts of this clonotype. The rearrangement uses TRBV12-3 or TRBV12-4 and TRBJ2-3; tentatively, D is TRBD1 or TRBD2 (5 bases each). The V end was cut by 5 bases, the J end by 6 bases, with 18 bases between. CDR3 length: 15 residues. CDR3 DNA sequence: TGTGCCAGCAGTCTCCCAAGTTTGGGGACGGATACGCAGTATTTT. This sequence encodes CASSLPSLGTDTQYF.

This clonotype was picked up many times. The chain joins TRBV5-1 to TRBJ2-1; D ambiguous. Trimming stripped 4 bases from V and 0 bases from J, with 14 bases between. This CDR3 has 16 amino acids. CDR1 is SGHRS, CDR2 YFSETQ, per germline. DNA of the CDR3: TGCGCCAGCAGCCCGGACCCCCAAAGCTCCTACAATGAGCAGTTCTTC. Translated, it gives CASSPDPQSSYNEQFF.

This clonotype appeared many times. V usage is TRBV12-3 or TRBV12-4 and J usage is TRBJ1-1; TRBD1 might be the D (6 bases). This CDR3 contains 13 residues. V was clipped by 5 bases and J by 3 bases, with 10 bases between them. This chain's CDR3 is CASSMGGHTEAFF. In DNA form, the CDR3 reads TGTGCCAGCAGTATGGGGGGCCACACTGAAGCTTTCTTT.

The rearrangement joins TRBV20-1 to TRBJ2-2, with 7 bases that match TRBD2. Germline CDR1 DFQATT, CDR2 SNEGSKA (reference sequence). The J segment lost 1 base and the V segment lost 0 bases, leaving 8 bases of the junction unmatched. The CDR3 spans 17 residues. The CDR3 DNA reads as TGCAGTGCTAGAGATCTCGGGGGGTGGGAGAACACCGGGGAGCTGTTTTTT. Amino acid sequence: CSARDLGGWENTGELFF.

In its sample, this clonotype was seen a few times. The rearrangement links TRBV28 to TRBJ2-3; D gene ambiguous. Looked up from germline, CDR1 is MDHEN and CDR2 is SYDVKM. CDR3 length equals 13 residues. V lost 5 bases and J 5 bases, leaving 11 bases between the germline ends. CDR3 protein: CASSPPSGDTQYF. The CDR3, as DNA: TGTGCCAGCAGTCCCCCCTCGGGAGATACGCAGTATTTT.